This T cell receptor beta chain was found in a study of T cell responses to AZD1222 COVID-19 vaccine. Study-level results: Most donors were white British and more were female, and clonal diversity was possibly underestimated. Increases in Spike-specific TCR breadth and depth were seen after two AZD1222 doses. The study found vaccine-associated CD4 TCRs spanning spike, dominant at 160-218 and 743-854. None of the repertoires were sampled until the peak T cell response had passed.

Concerning this clone: The antigen is undetermined.

Clones were sequenced by immunoSEQ multiplex PCR, and TCRdb holds only the in-frame ones, with some missing. The sample shows some 120,000 clones, approximately 90% of them seen only once. Trimming at V came to 4 bases and at J to 3 bases, leaving 5 bases not matched to a gene. Germline V lookup: CDR1 SGHNT, CDR2 YENEEA. The CDR3 runs to 15 residues. The rearrangement links TRBV11-3 to TRBJ2-3; TRBD1 matches at 9 bases. The TCR comes from an adult who received the AZD1222 COVID-19 vaccine. Sequencing was performed on peripheral blood, taken 28 days after the second AZD1222 dose. CDR3: CASSSGQGGTDTQYF. The CDR3 bases are TGTGCCAGCAGCTCGGGACAGGGAGGGACAGATACGCAGTATTTT.